The 18 T cell receptor beta chains below were found in one sample sequenced in a study of T cell changes during pregnancy in multiple sclerosis. Assay used: immunoSEQ multiplex PCR; TCRdb lists only in-frame clones, some missing. The sample has roughly 100,000 clones; roughly 90% are singletons. The sample consisted of peripheral blood, taken after pregnancy. Every receptor here comes from a female donor with multiple sclerosis, enrolled in a pregnancy study.

The J gene is TRBJ1-2, the V gene TRBV11-2, with D unclear. V shed 0 bases and J shed 3 bases, with 11 bases lying between them. The CDR3 extends over 15 amino acids. From germline, CDR1 is SGHAT and CDR2 FQNNGV. The CDR3 here is CASSLEFGEDYGYTF. The CDR3 coding sequence is TGTGCCAGCAGCTTAGAATTTGGGGAGGACTATGGCTACACCTTC.

V and J are TRBV7-8 and TRBJ1-5, with TRBD1 as a possible D gene (5 bases). There are 14 residues in the CDR3. CDR1 SGHVS and CDR2 FQNEAQ come from the germline V gene. Trimming took 4 bases from V and 3 from J, leaving 10 bases between them. DNA of the CDR3: TGTGCCAGCAGCTCCCCAGGGAACAATCAGCCCCAGCATTTT. It codes for CASSSPGNNQPQHF.

This chain uses TRBV5-4 with TRBJ1-1; 7 nucleotides align to TRBD1. Trimming took 0 bases from V and 11 from J; bases not matched to a gene: 7. Germline V gives CDR1 SGHNT, CDR2 YYREEE (reference sequence). CDR3 length: 13 amino acids. In nucleotides, the CDR3 is TGTGCCAGCAGCTTGGAGGGGGCACCTTATGCTTTCTTT. Residues: CASSLEGAPYAFF.

This clone was counted a single time. The J gene is TRBJ2-5, the V gene TRBV6-1; 8 positions agree with TRBD1. Looked up from germline, CDR1 is MNHNS and CDR2 is SASEGT. J gave up 5 bases and V 2 bases, and 7 bases lay outside the gene matches. This CDR3 spans 15 amino acids. The DNA of the CDR3 is TGTGCCAGCAGTGAAACCCGGACAGGGAGGGAGACCCAGTACTTC. The encoded protein is CASSETRTGRETQYF.

This chain links TRBV6-5 with TRBJ2-7, with 7 bases aligning to TRBD1. This CDR3 contains 13 residues. V gave up 5 bases and J gave up 4 bases; unmatched junction bases: 5. Germline CDR1 reads MNHEY; CDR2 reads SVGAGI. CDR3 DNA sequence: TGTGCCAGCAGTATTTTACAGGGGTACGAGCAGTACTTC. Amino acid sequence: CASSILQGYEQYF.

The chain uses TRBV7-3 and TRBJ2-1; tentative D call: TRBD2 (5 bases). V was pared by 3 bases and J by 0 bases, with 9 bases between. This CDR3 is 15 amino acids long. Germline V gene sequence: CDR1 SGHTA, CDR2 FQGTGA. CDR3 residues: CASSFAEVSYNEQFF. DNA of the CDR3: TGTGCCAGCAGCTTCGCGGAGGTCTCCTACAATGAGCAGTTCTTC.

The chain couples TRBV2 to TRBJ1-2; possibly TRBD1 for D (6 bases). V was clipped by 8 bases and J by 2 bases, with 18 bases between them. The CDR3 is 15 residues long. Germline V gene sequence: CDR1 SNHLY, CDR2 FYNNEI. The CDR3 nucleotides read TGTGCCAGCCCCCACTATTACGGGACAAACTATGGCTACACCTTC. Amino acid sequence: CASPHYYGTNYGYTF.

This chain connects TRBV11-2 to TRBJ2-3; 9 nucleotides match TRBD1. Germline V lookup: CDR1 SGHAT, CDR2 FQNNGV. With 0 bases clipped from V and 5 bases from J, the junction kept 6 bases outside the gene matches. The length of the CDR3 is 16 residues. CDR3 protein: CASSLDGTGSKDTQYF. The CDR3 DNA follows: TGTGCCAGCAGCTTAGATGGGACAGGGTCGAAAGATACGCAGTATTTT.

The chain combines TRBV14 with TRBJ2-7; possibly TRBD1 for D (6 bases). Germline loops: CDR1 SGHDN, CDR2 FVKESK. This CDR3 region has 17 residues. V shed 0 bases and J shed 2 bases, with 17 bases lying between them. DNA of the CDR3: TGTGCCAGCAGCCAAGATCACGTGGCAGGGGTCACCTACGAGCAGTACTTC. Its translation: CASSQDHVAGVTYEQYF.

The chain uses TRBV2 and TRBJ1-1; D is perhaps TRBD1 (5 bases). Germline CDR1 SNHLY, CDR2 FYNNEI. This CDR3 has 13 residues. V shed 3 bases and J shed 4 bases, with 9 bases lying between them. The CDR3: CASSDQGGTEAFF. The CDR3 DNA sequence: TGTGCCAGCAGTGACCAGGGTGGCACTGAAGCTTTCTTT.

CDR3 region: CASSLVGGVDQPQHF. As DNA, the CDR3 is TGTGCCAGCAGCTTAGTGGGGGGGGTGGATCAGCCCCAGCATTTT. The chain employs TRBV7-2 and TRBJ1-5; a possible D gene is TRBD1 (5 bases). The V end lost 1 base, the J end lost 5 bases, and 12 bases lay between the germline ends. The CDR3 spans 15 residues. Germline CDR1 and CDR2: SGHTA and FQGNSA.

The chain's CDR3 is CASSSRAYEQYF. CDR3 DNA: TGTGCCAGCAGCTCCCGGGCCTACGAGCAGTACTTC. V gene TRBV7-2 combines with J gene TRBJ2-7; D is undetermined. The length of the CDR3 is 12 residues. The germline CDR1 and CDR2 sequences are SGHTA and FQGNSA. Deletions cut 4 bases from V and 2 bases from J, with 6 bases between.

This sequence joins TRBV5-4 and TRBJ2-1; D not resolved. CDR1 and CDR2 (germline): SGHNT, YYREEE (reference sequence). The ends were cut back, 2 bases at V and 8 bases at J, with 11 bases in the middle. The CDR3 covers 13 residues. CDR3: CASSLAASDEQFF. CDR3 nucleotide sequence: TGTGCCAGCAGCTTAGCCGCTTCCGATGAGCAGTTCTTC.

The chain uses TRBV18 and TRBJ2-3; no reliable D call. Germline V gene lookup returns CDR1 KGHSH and CDR2 LQKENI. This CDR3 is 15 amino acids long. V lost 8 bases, J lost 2 bases, and 17 bases lay in between. CDR3 nucleotides: TGTGCCAGCCGATCCCTCGACTGGCCCACAGATACGCAGTATTTT. Translated, it gives CASRSLDWPTDTQYF.

CDR3 coding DNA: TGTGCCTGGAATCCTCCAGGGGGGAACTATGGCTACACCTTC. This gives the protein CAWNPPGGNYGYTF. The chain joins TRBV30 to TRBJ1-2; TRBD1 aligns across 7 bases. V was pared by 4 bases and J by 2 bases, with 7 bases of the junction left unmatched. The CDR3 totals 14 residues. Germline values: CDR1 GTSNPN, CDR2 SVGIG (reference sequence).

The table lists this clone with a count of one. This chain connects TRBV13 to TRBJ1-3, with D possibly being TRBD1 (6 bases). V lost 5 bases and J 2 bases, leaving 13 bases between the germline ends. Germline CDR1 is PRHDT and CDR2 is FYEKMQ (reference sequence). The CDR3 is 15 amino acids. In DNA, the CDR3 is TGTGCCAGCAGCCTAACAGGGACACCTGGAAACACCATATATTTT. This encodes CASSLTGTPGNTIYF.

The chain employs TRBV6-6 and TRBJ1-3; no definite D call. In germline, CDR1 is MNHNY, CDR2 SVGAGI (reference sequence). The CDR3 contains 16 residues. Trimming shortened V by 2 bases and J by 0 bases, and 11 bases separated the two germline ends. This CDR3 reads CASSYPPTASGNTIYF. As DNA, the CDR3 is TGTGCCAGCAGTTACCCCCCTACAGCCTCTGGAAACACCATATATTTT.

The chain combines TRBV19 with TRBJ2-7, with D possibly TRBD1 on 6 matching bases. V lost 4 bases, J lost 2 bases, and 15 bases lay in between. Germline CDR1 is LNHDA and CDR2 is SQIVND (reference sequence). The CDR3 is 15 residues long. CDR3 sequence (DNA): TGTGCCAGTAGTACGACAGGCGTCAATGCCTACGAGCAGTACTTC. Its protein is CASSTTGVNAYEQYF.